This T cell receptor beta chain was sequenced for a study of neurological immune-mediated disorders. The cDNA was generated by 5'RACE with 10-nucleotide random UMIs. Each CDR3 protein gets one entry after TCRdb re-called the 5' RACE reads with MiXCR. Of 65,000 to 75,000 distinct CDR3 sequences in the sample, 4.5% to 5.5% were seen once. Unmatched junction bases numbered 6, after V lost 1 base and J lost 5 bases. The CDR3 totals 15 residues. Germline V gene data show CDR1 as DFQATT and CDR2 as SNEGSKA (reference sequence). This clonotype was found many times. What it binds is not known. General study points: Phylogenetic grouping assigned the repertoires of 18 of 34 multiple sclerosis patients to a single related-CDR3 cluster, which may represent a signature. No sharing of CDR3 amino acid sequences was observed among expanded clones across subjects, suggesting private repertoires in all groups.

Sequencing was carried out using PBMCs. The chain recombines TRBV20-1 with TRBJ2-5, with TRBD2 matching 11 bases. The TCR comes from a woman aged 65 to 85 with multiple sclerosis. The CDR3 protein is CSARGLAGGWETQYF. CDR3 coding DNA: TGCAGTGCTAGAGGATTAGCGGGAGGGTGGGAGACCCAGTACTTC.